This entry lists 12 T cell receptor beta chains sequenced from one sample in a study of CD8 T cells in ankylosing spondylitis. TCRdb reprocessed the 5' RACE reads with MiXCR, giving one entry per CDR3 protein. The repertoire consists of 150,000 to 200,000 distinct CDR3 sequences, with around 17% occurring once and the leading ten covering about 8%. Sequencing was performed on blood, either unsorted or a sorted T cell fraction (not recorded which). The receptor source for this set is a male donor with ankylosing spondylitis or in good health (not recorded which).

The J gene is TRBJ2-3, the V gene TRBV12-5; 11 bases are a match to TRBD2. The germline gives CDR1 LGHNT, CDR2 FRNRAP. The CDR3 has 18 amino acids. The ends lost 2 bases at V and 3 bases at J; junction bases unmatched: 10. The chain's CDR3 is CASGLTSSSGRSTDTQYF. CDR3 DNA: TGTGCTAGTGGTTTGACCTCATCTAGCGGGAGGTCAACAGATACGCAGTATTTT.

The genes are TRBV12-3 or TRBV12-4 and TRBJ1-5; D call uncertain. This CDR3 has 16 amino acids. V was shortened by 5 bases and J by 4 bases, with 18 bases between the two germline ends. The CDR3 coding sequence is TGTGCCAGCAGTAGTTTTGGAACAGAAGATAATCAGCCCCAGCATTTT. Translation: CASSSFGTEDNQPQHF.

In this sample, this clonotype turned up many times. This chain joins TRBV20-1 and TRBJ2-3; TRBD2 matches 10 bases. This CDR3 is built from 16 residues. V lost 0 bases and J lost 7; bases outside the gene matches: 10. The germline gives CDR1 DFQATT, CDR2 SNEGSKA (reference sequence). The CDR3 reads CSARDGLAAQYHTQYF. The DNA of the CDR3 is TGCAGTGCTAGAGACGGACTAGCGGCTCAGTACCATACGCAGTATTTT.

This rearrangement joins TRBV19 to TRBJ2-2; weak D call: TRBD1 (6 bases). CDR1 LNHDA and CDR2 SQIVND come from the germline V gene (reference sequence). The CDR3 sequence is 13 residues long. Between the trimmed V and J ends, which lost 4 bases and 7 bases, there was a span of 10 bases. The CDR3 spells CASSRGRDGELFF. CDR3 nucleotides: TGTGCCAGTAGTAGGGGGCGAGACGGGGAGCTGTTTTTT. The full variable domain, completed using reference TRBV19 and TRBJ2-2, is DGGITQSPKYLFRKEGQNVTLSCEQNLNHDAMYWYRQDPGQGLRLIYYSQIVNDFQKGDIAEGYSVSREKKESFPLTVTSAQKNPTAFYLCASSRGRDGELFFGEGSRLTVL.

The chain recombines TRBV20-1 with TRBJ2-2; 9 nucleotides line up with TRBD1. Germline values: CDR1 DFQATT, CDR2 SNEGSKA (reference sequence). The V and J ends lost 6 bases and 3 bases, in that order; junction bases with no gene match: 8. The CDR3 spans 15 residues. This CDR3 reads CSAKRTGVDTGELFF. The CDR3 DNA follows: TGCAGTGCCAAAAGGACAGGGGTCGACACCGGGGAGCTGTTTTTT.

This clonotype occurred many times. This chain connects TRBV20-1 to TRBJ2-2, with D perhaps matching TRBD1 (5 bases). CDR3 length equals 14 residues. CDR1 and CDR2 from the germline V gene are DFQATT and SNEGSKA (reference sequence). V lost 3 bases to trimming and J lost 4 bases, with 12 bases between them. CDR3 residues: CSASQGRVTGELFF. The CDR3 DNA follows: TGCAGTGCTAGCCAAGGCAGGGTCACCGGGGAGCTGTTTTTT.

This clonotype came up many times. The chain has TRBV20-1 and TRBJ2-5; D ambiguous. The CDR3 is 14 residues long. Germline V gene sequence: CDR1 DFQATT, CDR2 SNEGSKA (reference sequence). Trimming took off 3 bases at V and 5 bases at J, with 16 bases between the two ends. The CDR3 protein is CSASWRKGLETQYF. The DNA for the CDR3 is TGCAGTGCTAGTTGGCGGAAAGGTTTGGAGACCCAGTACTTC.

The chain uses TRBV18 and TRBJ2-7, with TRBD1 identical over 10 bases. V was clipped by 2 bases and J by 4 bases; unmatched bases: 5. CDR1 KGHSH and CDR2 LQKENI come from the germline V gene. This CDR3 comprises 15 residues. The CDR3 region is CASSPGDRGPYEQYF. The CDR3 DNA follows: TGTGCCAGCTCACCAGGAGACAGGGGGCCTTACGAGCAGTACTTC.

This clonotype was seen at least ten times. The chain uses TRBV21-1 and TRBJ1-5. TRBV21-1 is a documented pseudogene. The CDR3 is 14 residues long. CDR3 sequence: CASSPSYSNQPQHF. The CDR3 DNA follows: TGTGCCAGCAGCCCCTCTTATAGCAATCAGCCCCAGCATTTT.

The chain combines TRBV7-6 with TRBJ2-1; 10 nucleotides line up with TRBD2. The V segment lost 5 bases and the J segment 1 base; nucleotides outside the gene matches: 8. This CDR3 comprises 17 residues. Per the germline V gene, CDR1 is SGHVS and CDR2 is FNYEAQ. CDR3 coding DNA: TGTGCCAGCAGCCGGAGACTAGCGGGCCTTTCCTACAATGAGCAGTTCTTC. Its protein product is CASSRRLAGLSYNEQFF.

As concerns this clonotype: A clone one base away is much larger, so this may be a read error. This sequence joins TRBV11-2 and TRBJ2-1; tentatively, D is TRBD1 or TRBD2 (5 bases each). The DNA matches TRBJ2-7 better at its end, which makes the J call doubtful. From germline, CDR1 is SGHAT and CDR2 FQNNGV. CDR3 length equals 14 residues. CDR3 protein: CASRPTGAYNEQYF. The DNA of the CDR3 is TGTGCCAGCAGACCTACCGGGGCCTACAATGAGCAGTACTTC.

This clonotype was observed at least ten times. The rearrangement joins TRBV5-1 to TRBJ1-2; 7 bases are a match to TRBD1. Per germline, CDR1 SGHRS and CDR2 YFSETQ. The CDR3 length is 14 residues. V trimming: 3 bases; J trimming: 5 bases; junction bases outside the gene matches: 7. The CDR3 here is CASSSRQGGYGYTF. The CDR3 region has the DNA TGCGCCAGCAGCTCTAGACAGGGAGGGTATGGCTACACCTTC.